These T cell receptor beta chains were read from a single sample in a study of PD-L1 blockade in urothelial cancer. Measured with immunoSEQ multiplex PCR; TCRdb has only the in-frame clones, and not every one. The sample lists roughly 100,000 clones, around four fifths occurring once. The sample was PBMCs, taken around atezolizumab (anti-PD-L1) treatment. Receptor source: a man in his 70s with urothelial cancer. The CDR3 runs from the conserved cysteine through the conserved F or W. Each record gives: CDR3 DNA, CDR3 protein, V gene, D gene, clone size, J gene. A D gene is named only where the DNA matches it firmly. Size is omitted from some rows. Given values are once, few, many or a class for expanded clones.

DNA: TGTGCCAGCAGCGTAGACGGACAGTATTATGGCTACACCTTC; CDR3: CASSVDGQYYGYTF; V: TRBV9; D: NA; size: few; J: TRBJ1-2
DNA: TGTGCCAGCAGTGAAGCGGCAGGCGCTCTGAATCAGCCCCAGCATTTT; CDR3: CASSEAAGALNQPQHF; V: TRBV2; D: NA; size: few; J: TRBJ1-5
DNA: TGTGCCAGCAGTGACCCCAAGAGGAGGAACACCGGGGAGCTGTTTTTT; CDR3: CASSDPKRRNTGELFF; V: TRBV6-4; D: NA; size: NA; J: TRBJ2-2
DNA: TGTGCCAGCAGCCGGGGTGGGGGCCGGGAGACCCAGTACTTC; CDR3: CASSRGGGRETQYF; V: TRBV7-3; D: NA; size: NA; J: TRBJ2-5
DNA: TGTGCCAGCAGTGAAACCAGCGCACGGAACACCGGGGAGCTGTTTTTT; CDR3: CASSETSARNTGELFF; V: TRBV6-1; D: NA; size: once; J: TRBJ2-2
DNA: TGTGCCAGCAGTGAAAACACAGACACTGAAGCTTTCTTT; CDR3: CASSENTDTEAFF; V: TRBV2; D: NA; size: NA; J: TRBJ1-1
DNA: TGTGCCAGCAGCTTAGGGGGAGGCGAGGTCGGCAATCAGCCCCAGCATTTT; CDR3: CASSLGGGEVGNQPQHF; V: TRBV11-2; D: NA; size: NA; J: TRBJ1-5
DNA: TGTGCCAGCAGCTTAAGTGGGGCAGCTTACAATGAGCAGTTCTTC; CDR3: CASSLSGAAYNEQFF; V: TRBV7-3; D: NA; size: NA; J: TRBJ2-1
DNA: TGTGCCAGCGGGGGCGGACCGGGACAGGGGGCTCCAGATACGCAGTATTTT; CDR3: CASGGGPGQGAPDTQYF; V: TRBV25-1; D: TRBD1; size: NA; J: TRBJ2-3
DNA: TGCGCCAGCAGTGACCGGACAGGGAGCGACACCGGGGAGCTGTTTTTT; CDR3: CASSDRTGSDTGELFF; V: TRBV5-1; D: TRBD1; size: NA; J: TRBJ2-2
DNA: TGTGCCAGCAGCACCGGGACTAGCGGGAGTGGAACAGATACGCAGTATTTT; CDR3: CASSTGTSGSGTDTQYF; V: TRBV11-3; D: TRBD2; size: NA; J: TRBJ2-3
DNA: TGTGCCAGCAGTCCAGCGGGCGGCGCTAACTATGGCTACACCTTC; CDR3: CASSPAGGANYGYTF; V: TRBV14; D: NA; size: many; J: TRBJ1-2
DNA: TGTGCCAGCAGAACTAGCGGGGTCTCCTACGAGCAGTACTTC; CDR3: CASRTSGVSYEQYF; V: TRBV28; D: TRBD2; size: NA; J: TRBJ2-7
DNA: TGTGCCAGTAGTATGTCAGGGGTCTCCTACGAGCAGTACTTC; CDR3: CASSMSGVSYEQYF; V: TRBV19; D: NA; size: NA; J: TRBJ2-7